This T cell receptor beta chain was identified in a study of cytomegalovirus exposure and HLA in healthy donors. It was with 60 Vbeta and 13 Jbeta primers that the PCR ran. The table came from immunoSEQ multiplex PCR; TCRdb's copy has only in-frame clones and leaves some out. Of tens of thousands of clones listed, over 75% are singletons. The CDR3 contains 16 residues. The V gene end was trimmed by 3 bases and the J gene end by 0 bases; junction bases not matched to a gene: 2. CDR1 SGDLS and CDR2 YYNGEE come from the germline V gene. The donors were healthy bone marrow donors. Material for sequencing was PBMCs. The chain is built from TRBV9 and TRBJ2-2; TRBD2 matches 10 bases. The sequence was obtained from a man aged 50-60 years in good health and CMV-seronegative. The CDR3 DNA is TGTGCCAGCAGCGCGCTAGCGGGAGCGAACACCGGGGAGCTGTTTTTT. Its protein product is CASSALAGANTGELFF.